Each of the 19 T cell receptor beta chains below was sequenced from the same sample in a study of blood T cells in healthy people across ages. Primed by a sample-barcoded 5' primer and a J-beta primer mix, a second PCR proceeded for roughly 6 to 12 cycles. Each CDR3 protein gets one entry after TCRdb re-called the 5' RACE reads with MiXCR. Of 1,800,000 or so distinct CDR3 sequences in the sample, around 40% were seen once. Sequenced input: blood. The origin of the receptors is a human donor in good health.

The V and J genes are TRBV6-5 and TRBJ1-1; D is perhaps TRBD1 (5 bases). Between the trimmed V and J ends, which lost 7 bases and 8 bases, there was a span of 8 bases. The CDR3 length is 10 residues. Germline lookup yields CDR1 MNHEY and CDR2 SVGAGI. The CDR3 DNA sequence: TGTGCCAGCATCGCAGGGGAAGCTTTCTTT. Its protein is CASIAGEAFF.

This clonotype was recorded a few times. The rearrangement joins TRBV5-6 to TRBJ2-1, with 11 bases matching TRBD1. V lost 7 bases and J lost 9; bases outside the gene matches: 3. This CDR3 contains 12 residues. Germline assignment: CDR1 SGHDT and CDR2 YYEEEE. CDR3 coding DNA: TGTGCCAGCGGGACAGGGGGGTCTGAGCAGTTCTTC. As protein: CASGTGGSEQFF. Full variable domain (missing parts from reference TRBV5-6 and TRBJ2-1): DAGVTQSPTHLIKTRGQQVTLRCSPKSGHDTVSWYQQALGQGPQFIFQYYEEEERQRGNFPDRFSGHQFPNYSSELNVNALLLGDSALYLCASGTGGSEQFFGPGTRLTVL.

The chain recombines TRBV6-5 with TRBJ2-4; 8 nucleotides line up with TRBD1. The CDR3 length is 15 residues. Germline V gene lookup returns CDR1 MNHEY and CDR2 SVGAGI. Unmatched junction bases numbered 5, after V lost 6 bases and J lost 1 base. For the CDR3, the DNA is TGTGCCAGCAGGGCAGGGGGCGCGGCCAAAAACATTCAGTACTTC. It is translated as CASRAGGAAKNIQYF.

DNA for the CDR3: TGTGCCAGTAGAACAGGGGGCGTGAACACTGAAGCTTTCTTT. Its translation: CASRTGGVNTEAFF. The V and J genes are TRBV19 and TRBJ1-1, with 9 bases aligning to TRBD1. Per germline, CDR1 LNHDA and CDR2 SQIVND (reference sequence). This CDR3 has 14 amino acids. Losses at the gene ends were 6 bases for V and 0 bases for J; bases not matched to a gene: 2. Variable domain in full (rest from reference TRBV19 and TRBJ1-1): DGGITQSPKYLFRKEGQNVTLSCEQNLNHDAMYWYRQDPGQGLRLIYYSQIVNDFQKGDIAEGYSVSREKKESFPLTVTSAQKNPTAFYLCASRTGGVNTEAFFGQGTRLTVV.

J is TRBJ2-4 and V is TRBV5-1, with unresolved D. The V and J ends lost 4 bases and 1 base respectively, with 9 bases between them. Germline CDR1 SGHRS, CDR2 YFSETQ. This CDR3 region has 14 residues. CDR3 residues: CASSVSRAKNIQYF. Written as DNA, the CDR3 is TGCGCCAGCAGCGTAAGCAGGGCCAAAAACATTCAGTACTTC.

The J gene is TRBJ2-5, the V gene TRBV15; D might be TRBD1 (5 bases). The J call may be incorrect, as the DNA end agrees better with TRBJ2-7. Looked up from germline, CDR1 is LNHNV and CDR2 is YYDKDF (reference sequence). The CDR3 has 13 amino acids. The CDR3 reads CATSTARGNEQYF. The CDR3 region has the DNA TGTGCCACCAGCACAGCTAGGGGCAACGAGCAGTACTTC.

This clonotype was seen more than once but under ten times. V is TRBV20-1 and J is TRBJ2-3, with 8 nucleotides matching TRBD2. There are 14 residues in the CDR3. CDR1 and CDR2 from the germline V gene are DFQATT and SNEGSKA (reference sequence). The trim removed 5 bases at V and 4 bases at J, leaving 8 bases unmatched. CDR3 protein: CSADNGGGSDTQYF. In DNA, the CDR3 is TGCAGTGCTGATAACGGGGGGGGTTCAGATACGCAGTATTTT.

This clonotype was counted between two and nine times. The chain is built from TRBV12-5 and TRBJ2-4; no clear D. Germline values: CDR1 LGHNT, CDR2 FRNRAP. Trimming left V 1 base short and J 0 bases short, with 1 base between. The CDR3 covers 13 residues. In DNA form, the CDR3 reads TGTGCTAGTGGTTTGGGAGCCAAAAACATTCAGTACTTC. Translated: CASGLGAKNIQYF.

CDR3 amino acids: CASSQVIQGTSYNSPLHF. The CDR3 bases are TGTGCCAGCAGCCAAGTCATTCAGGGAACGAGTTATAATTCACCCCTCCACTTT. The rearrangement joins TRBV3-1 to TRBJ1-6; a weak D match, TRBD1 (5 bases). V dropped 1 base and J dropped 4 bases, with 17 bases sitting between them. CDR1 is LGHDT, CDR2 YNNKEL, per germline (reference sequence). The CDR3 has 18 amino acids.

The V and J genes are TRBV20-1 and TRBJ2-3; no reliable D call. Trimming cost V 3 bases and J 0 bases, with 7 bases left between them. Germline V gene data show CDR1 as DFQATT and CDR2 as SNEGSKA (reference sequence). This CDR3 has 13 residues. The CDR3 loop reads CSASADSTDTQYF. For the CDR3, the DNA is TGCAGTGCTAGCGCCGACAGCACAGATACGCAGTATTTT.

This clonotype was detected only a few times. V and J are TRBV5-1 and TRBJ2-7, with D tentatively TRBD2 (5 bases). Germline V gene data show CDR1 as SGHRS and CDR2 as YFSETQ. V lost 5 bases and J 7 bases, leaving 19 bases between the germline ends. This CDR3 region has 14 residues. The CDR3 DNA follows: TGCGCCAGCAGGCAGAGCCCCAACGGGATGGAGCAGTACTTC. Translation gives CASRQSPNGMEQYF.

The chain combines TRBV5-1 with TRBJ2-7, with 7 bases matching TRBD1. The V gene end was trimmed by 0 bases and the J gene end by 3 bases; junction bases not matched to a gene: 9. Germline V CDR1 and CDR2: SGHRS, YFSETQ. This CDR3 has 16 residues. CDR3 DNA: TGCGCCAGCAGCTTGGCTGCCCGGGACAGCAACTACGAGCAGTACTTC. Translated, it gives CASSLAARDSNYEQYF.

This clonotype was seen only a few times. The chain is built from TRBV7-3 and TRBJ2-4, with D possibly TRBD1 on 5 matching bases. The germline V and J ends were trimmed by 0 bases and 2 bases, with 8 bases remaining between them. Germline V CDR1 and CDR2: SGHTA, FQGTGA. The CDR3 consists of 15 residues. CDR3 in amino acids: CASSLTGQTKNIQYF. The CDR3 region has the DNA TGTGCCAGCAGCTTAACGGGGCAGACCAAAAACATTCAGTACTTC.

The chain links TRBV20-1 to TRBJ2-7; TRBD2 aligns across 7 bases. V lost 3 bases, J lost 5 bases, and 13 bases stayed unmatched. Germline loops: CDR1 DFQATT, CDR2 SNEGSKA (reference sequence). This CDR3 is 15 amino acids long. CDR3 sequence (DNA): TGCAGTGCTAGTGGGCCCCTCGCGGGGGAGGACGAGCAGTACTTC. The encoded protein is CSASGPLAGEDEQYF.

This clonotype was counted a few times. The rearrangement joins TRBV4-3 to TRBJ2-5, with D possibly TRBD2 on 6 matching bases. CDR1 is LGHNA, CDR2 YSLEER, per germline. The germline V and J ends were trimmed by 4 bases and 3 bases, with 21 bases remaining between them. The CDR3 has 17 residues. As DNA, the CDR3 is TGCGCCAGCAGCCGTTCACCTTACCGGGACTCCAAAGAGACCCAGTACTTC. Encoded protein: CASSRSPYRDSKETQYF.

This chain connects TRBV12-3 or TRBV12-4 to TRBJ1-2; D is perhaps TRBD1 (6 bases). The CDR3 is 13 amino acids. V lost 5 bases and J 8 bases, leaving 15 bases between the germline ends. The CDR3 sequence is CASSPGVINGYTF. Here the CDR3 DNA reads TGTGCCAGCAGTCCAGGGGTCATTAACGGCTACACCTTC.

This clonotype was observed a few times. The J gene is TRBJ1-2, the V gene TRBV5-5; no clear D gene. The CDR3 loop spans 15 amino acids. Germline lookup yields CDR1 SGHKS and CDR2 YYEKEE (reference sequence). Trimming pared 4 bases from V and 0 bases from J, leaving 13 bases between. CDR3 loop: CASSPYEVSNYGYTF. In DNA, the CDR3 is TGTGCCAGCAGCCCGTACGAGGTTTCTAACTATGGCTACACCTTC.

This clonotype has a count of ten or more. V and J are TRBV4-3 and TRBJ2-1, with D possibly called TRBD1 or TRBD2 (5 bases each). The CDR3 extends over 12 amino acids. CDR1 is LGHNA, CDR2 YSLEER, per germline. The V and J ends lost 2 bases and 8 bases respectively, with 7 bases between them. CDR3 loop: CASSQRGDEQFF. The CDR3 DNA is TGCGCCAGCAGCCAACGAGGGGATGAGCAGTTCTTC.

DNA of the CDR3: TGCGCCAGCAGCCAAGATCAAGGAGGTTGGAGCGGGGGGGCGTATGGGGCCAACGTCCTGACTTTC. Amino acid sequence: CASSQDQGGWSGGAYGANVLTF. The V gene is TRBV4-3, the J gene TRBJ2-6; 10 bases are a match to TRBD2. From germline, CDR1 is LGHNA and CDR2 YSLEER. The CDR3 is 22 amino acids. The J segment lost 3 bases and the V segment lost 0 bases, leaving 17 bases of the junction unmatched.